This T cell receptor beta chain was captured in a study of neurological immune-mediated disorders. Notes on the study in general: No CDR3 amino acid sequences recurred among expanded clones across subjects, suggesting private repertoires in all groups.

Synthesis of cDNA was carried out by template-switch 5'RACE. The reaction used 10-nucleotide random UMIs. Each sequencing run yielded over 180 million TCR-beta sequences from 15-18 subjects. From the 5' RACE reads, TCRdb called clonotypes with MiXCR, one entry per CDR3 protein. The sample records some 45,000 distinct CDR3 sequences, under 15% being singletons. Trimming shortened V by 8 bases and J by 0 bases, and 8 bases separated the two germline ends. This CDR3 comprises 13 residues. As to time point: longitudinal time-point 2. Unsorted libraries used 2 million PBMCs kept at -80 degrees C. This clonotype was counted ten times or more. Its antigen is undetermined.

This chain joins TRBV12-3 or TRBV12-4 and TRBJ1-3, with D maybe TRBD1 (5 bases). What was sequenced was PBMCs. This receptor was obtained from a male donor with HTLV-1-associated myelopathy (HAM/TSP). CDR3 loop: CASGQGSGNTIYF. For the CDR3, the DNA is TGTGCCAGCGGCCAGGGCTCTGGAAACACCATATATTTT.